The clone carrying this T cell receptor (beta chain) was picked up many times. The antigen is undetermined. The sample originates from a study of T cells after posttransplantation cyclophosphamide. Profiling relied on immunoSEQ multiplex PCR, and the TCRdb table lists in-frame clones only, not all of them. The record shows around 35,000 clones for this sample, with no singletons present. Trimming took off 6 bases at V and 3 bases at J, with 11 bases between the two ends. Germline loops: CDR1 SNHLY, CDR2 FYNNEI. The CDR3 contains 13 residues. General observations from the study: Later post-transplant blood repertoires were often dominated by donor CD8+ memory clones. Tissue-infiltrating T cells from skin or gut overlapped little with blood T cells. Recipient CMV seropositivity and CMV reactivation strongly tracked TRB clonality.

Peripheral blood was collected from the related graft donor on the marrow donation day. The sequenced material came from PBMCs. The receptor was isolated from a woman aged 45-65 years in good health and a related stem cell transplant donor. The V call is TRBV2, the J call TRBJ1-1; perhaps TRBD1 as D (5 bases). As DNA, the CDR3 is TGTGCCAGCAGATTAGGGGTTTACACTGAAGCTTTCTTT. Residues: CASRLGVYTEAFF.